This TCR beta chain was sequenced for a study of T cell responses to AZD1222 COVID-19 vaccine. CDR1 and CDR2 from the germline V gene are MNHEY and SVGEGT. The V end lost 4 bases, the J end lost 7 bases, and 8 bases lay between the germline ends. The CDR3 extends over 11 amino acids. Study-level findings and limits: Donor demographics were predominantly white British with a female majority; clonal diversity may be underestimated.

This clone was observed once. No antigen is known for it. The assay was immunoSEQ multiplex PCR, and TCRdb's table has in-frame clones only and misses some. The table records approximately 150,000 clones, more than 85% of them present only once. This sequence was found in an adult in good health. Sample: peripheral blood, taken on day 0 of AZD1222 vaccination. The chain uses TRBV6-2 or TRBV6-3 and TRBJ2-7; D remains ambiguous. CDR3 sequence (DNA): TGTGCCAGCAGTTCACGGTTGGAGCAGTACTTC. It yields the protein CASSSRLEQYF.